This T cell receptor beta chain derives from a study of cytomegalovirus exposure and HLA in healthy donors. The CDR3 has 14 residues. V shed 3 bases and J shed 8 bases, with 13 bases lying between them. Germline V gene sequence: CDR1 SNHLY, CDR2 FYNNEI. This PCR relied on a set of 60 Vbeta primers and 13 Jbeta primers. Method: immunoSEQ multiplex PCR; TCRdb's copy keeps in-frame clones and lacks some. The sample lists roughly 200,000 clones, around 79% occurring once. The receptor's source is a girl between 10 and 17 years old in good health and CMV-seropositive. This chain joins TRBV2 and TRBJ2-2; D remains ambiguous. The sequenced material came from PBMCs. In DNA form, the CDR3 reads TGTGCCAGCAGTGACCTGGCGGTGAGGGGGGAGCTGTTTTTT. Translating gives CASSDLAVRGELFF.